These 30 T cell receptor beta chains came from one sample sequenced in a study of blood T cell repertoires in COVID-19. Assay: immunoSEQ multiplex PCR; the TCRdb copy retains only in-frame clones and omits some. The repertoire holds 75,000 to 90,000 clones, with 91% as singletons. Sequencing was done on a sample of peripheral blood. These receptors all come from a woman aged 45 to 65 in a cohort sampled during active COVID-19.

This rearrangement joins TRBV19 to TRBJ2-7, with TRBD2 matching 8 bases. J lost 4 bases, V lost 1 base, and 6 bases had no gene match. The CDR3 is 15 amino acids. Germline values: CDR1 LNHDA, CDR2 SQIVND (reference sequence). CDR3 nucleotide sequence: TGTGCCAGTAGTATAGCTACGGGAGGGTCGTACGAGCAGTACTTC. This sequence encodes CASSIATGGSYEQYF.

This sequence joins TRBV2 and TRBJ2-2; 8 bases are shared with TRBD1. The germline gives CDR1 SNHLY, CDR2 FYNNEI. This CDR3 is 14 amino acids long. Unmatched junction bases numbered 9, after V lost 7 bases and J lost 8 bases. In DNA, the CDR3 is TGTGCCAGCACCCCGGACAGGGCTGCGGGGGAGCTGTTTTTT. Its protein product is CASTPDRAAGELFF.

This chain uses TRBV3-1 (or the pseudogene TRBV3-2) with TRBJ1-3; D call uncertain. The germline CDR1 and CDR2 sequences are LGHDT and YNNKEL (reference sequence). The CDR3 loop spans 14 amino acids. Trimming stripped 4 bases from V and 0 bases from J, with 7 bases between. CDR3: CASSRPGSGNTIYF. In nucleotides, the CDR3 is TGTGCCAGCAGCCGCCCGGGCTCTGGAAACACCATATATTTT.

This chain connects TRBV6-4 to TRBJ2-2; possible D gene TRBD1, 6 bases. The CDR3 extends over 13 amino acids. V lost 9 bases, J lost 4 bases, and 12 bases lay in between. Germline loops: CDR1 MRHNA, CDR2 SNTAGT. DNA for the CDR3: TGTGCCAGTCGTATAGGGGGCACCGGGGAGCTGTTTTTT. This codes for CASRIGGTGELFF.

This clone was observed once. The chain couples TRBV28 to TRBJ2-3, with TRBD2 identical over 8 bases. V was pared by 5 bases and J by 2 bases, with 6 bases of the junction left unmatched. The germline gives CDR1 MDHEN, CDR2 SYDVKM. This CDR3 contains 15 residues. The CDR3 loop reads CASSPTSGSTDTQYF. The CDR3 DNA reads TGTGCCAGCAGTCCTACTAGCGGCTCCACAGATACGCAGTATTTT.

This clone appeared a single time. In DNA form, the CDR3 reads TGTGCCAGCAGCTTAAGGGGCACCCTCTCCTACAATGAGCAGTTCTTC. It yields the protein CASSLRGTLSYNEQFF. J is TRBJ2-1 and V is TRBV28; tentative D call: TRBD1 (5 bases). The CDR3 has 16 amino acids. CDR1 MDHEN and CDR2 SYDVKM come from the germline V gene. Between the trimmed V and J ends, which lost 6 bases and 0 bases, there was a span of 15 bases.

The rearrangement joins TRBV12-3 or TRBV12-4 to TRBJ2-1; D not certain. The germline V and J ends were trimmed by 4 bases and 10 bases, with 8 bases remaining between them. The CDR3 covers 11 residues. Here the CDR3 reads CASSSGQEQFF. The CDR3 coding sequence is TGTGCCAGCAGTTCAGGCCAAGAGCAGTTCTTC.

V and J are TRBV6-5 and TRBJ1-2; weak D call: TRBD1 (5 bases). Germline V gene data show CDR1 as MNHEY and CDR2 as SVGAGI. The CDR3 extends over 14 amino acids. Trimming took 2 bases from V and 8 from J, leaving 15 bases between them. The CDR3 is CASSYTPGVGGYTF. CDR3 in DNA: TGTGCCAGCAGTTACACCCCGGGGGTAGGCGGCTACACCTTC.

The V gene is TRBV13, the J gene TRBJ2-2, with TRBD2 matching 11 bases. Germline V gene sequence: CDR1 PRHDT, CDR2 FYEKMQ (reference sequence). V was pared by 3 bases and J by 4 bases, with 4 bases of the junction left unmatched. The CDR3 runs to 16 residues. CDR3 in DNA: TGTGCCAGCAGCTTCCTACTAGCGGGAGCCACCGGGGAGCTGTTTTTT. Translated: CASSFLLAGATGELFF.

The chain links TRBV10-2 to TRBJ2-1; TRBD2 matches at 11 bases. With V trimmed by 8 bases and J by 0 bases, 6 bases remained unmatched. Per the germline V gene, CDR1 is WSHSY and CDR2 is SAAADI. The CDR3 covers 16 residues. In nucleotides, the CDR3 is TGCGCCAGCCTAGCGGGGGGCCTTTTCTCCTACAATGAGCAGTTCTTC. It translates to CASLAGGLFSYNEQFF.

The chain has TRBV19 and TRBJ1-6; no definite D call. The ends were cut back, 7 bases at V and 11 bases at J, with 15 bases in the middle. Germline V lookup: CDR1 LNHDA, CDR2 SQIVND (reference sequence). The CDR3 runs 13 residues. CDR3 bases: TGTGCCAGTACCCCCTTTGGCGGGACACCCCTCCACTTT. Translated, it gives CASTPFGGTPLHF.

V usage is TRBV3-1 (or the pseudogene TRBV3-2) and J usage is TRBJ1-6, with a tentative D call TRBD1 (5 bases). V lost 1 base and J lost 12, with 10 bases in between. The CDR3 is 13 residues long. CDR1 is LGHDT, CDR2 YNNKEL, per germline (reference sequence). CDR3 nucleotides: TGTGCCAGCAGCCAAGTTGCGGGGGAACCCCTCCACTTT. Protein product: CASSQVAGEPLHF.

The J gene is TRBJ1-1, the V gene TRBV5-1; D ambiguous. V dropped 7 bases and J dropped 4 bases, with 14 bases sitting between them. This CDR3 region has 13 residues. CDR1 and CDR2 from the germline V gene are SGHRS and YFSETQ. CDR3 sequence (DNA): TGCGCCAGCGGAGGGCAGGCTCGCACTGAAGCTTTCTTT. This encodes CASGGQARTEAFF. Using reference TRBV5-1 and TRBJ1-1 for the parts outside the CDR3, the full variable domain is KAGVTQTPRYLIKTRGQQVTLSCSPISGHRSVSWYQQTPGQGLQFLFEYFSETQRNKGNFPGRFSGRQFSNSRSEMNVSTLELGDSALYLCASGGQARTEAFFGQGTRLTVV.

The chain has TRBV19 and TRBJ1-5, with 7 bases matching TRBD1. This CDR3 is built from 18 residues. Trimming cost V 1 base and J 11 bases; bases outside gene matches: 20. From germline, CDR1 is LNHDA and CDR2 SQIVND (reference sequence). The CDR3 nucleotides are TGTGCCAGTAGTATAGGCCCCCCCGGACAGGCTGGGGGTGCAACCCAGCATTTT. Translated: CASSIGPPGQAGGATQHF.

In its sample, this clone was seen once. DNA of the CDR3: TGTGCCAGCAGTGAAGAGCGGTACAGCTCCTACAATGAGCAGTTCTTC. Translation: CASSEERYSSYNEQFF. The rearrangement joins TRBV2 to TRBJ2-1; perhaps TRBD2 as D (5 bases). V dropped 1 base and J dropped 0 bases, with 10 bases sitting between them. This CDR3 has 16 amino acids. Germline assignment: CDR1 SNHLY and CDR2 FYNNEI.

In DNA form, the CDR3 reads TGTGCCAGCAGCTTAGGCGGGGGGCCGGCAGATACGCAGTATTTT. Translating it yields CASSLGGGPADTQYF. The chain employs TRBV7-9 and TRBJ2-3; TRBD2 matches at 8 bases. The CDR3 has 15 amino acids. Trimming at V came to 1 base and at J to 4 bases, leaving 4 bases not matched to a gene. CDR1 SEHNR and CDR2 FQNEAQ come from the germline V gene (reference sequence).

This chain links TRBV5-6 with TRBJ1-6, with 8 bases identical to TRBD1. CDR3 length equals 15 residues. Per germline, CDR1 SGHDT and CDR2 YYEEEE. V lost 0 bases to trimming and J lost 7 bases; unmatched junction nucleotides: 3. In nucleotides, the CDR3 is TGTGCCAGCAGCTTGGGCAGGGGGCGGAATTCACCCCTCCACTTT. Translated, it gives CASSLGRGRNSPLHF.

This clone has a handful of counts. The chain links TRBV12-3 or TRBV12-4 to TRBJ2-2; no reliable D call. Trimming left V 5 bases short and J 8 bases short, with 9 bases between. The CDR3 runs 12 residues. The CDR3, as DNA: TGTGCCAGCAGTCTCGCAGTGGGGGAGCTGTTTTTT. This sequence encodes CASSLAVGELFF.

V is TRBV5-1 and J is TRBJ2-5, with D maybe TRBD1 (5 bases). Trimming left V 4 bases short and J 5 bases short, with 15 bases between. In germline, CDR1 is SGHRS, CDR2 YFSETQ. The CDR3 is made up of 14 amino acids. The CDR3 bases are TGCGCCAGCAGCCAGGCAGGGATCCGGGAGACCCAGTACTTC. This codes for CASSQAGIRETQYF. Variable domain in full (rest from reference TRBV5-1 and TRBJ2-5): KAGVTQTPRYLIKTRGQQVTLSCSPISGHRSVSWYQQTPGQGLQFLFEYFSETQRNKGNFPGRFSGRQFSNSRSEMNVSTLELGDSALYLCASSQAGIRETQYFGPGTRLLVL.

J is TRBJ2-7 and V is TRBV15; no clear D gene. Trimming removed 4 bases at V and 3 bases at J, with 13 bases between. Germline CDR1 and CDR2: LNHNV and YYDKDF (reference sequence). This CDR3 is built from 14 residues. CDR3 in DNA: TGTGCCACCAGCAAAGACCCGAGAGACTACGAGCAGTACTTC. This encodes CATSKDPRDYEQYF.

CDR3 sequence: CAFDSPNTF. In nucleotides, the CDR3 is TGTGCTTTTGACAGCCCCAACACCTTC. The chain is built from TRBV30 and TRBJ1-2; possible D gene TRBD1, 5 bases. The germline gives CDR1 GTSNPN, CDR2 SVGIG (reference sequence). The CDR3 contains 9 residues.

This chain uses TRBV19 with TRBJ1-5, with a tentative D call TRBD1 (6 bases). The CDR3 consists of 17 residues. V shed 9 bases and J shed 0 bases, with 21 bases lying between them. Germline values: CDR1 LNHDA, CDR2 SQIVND (reference sequence). CDR3 in DNA: TGTGCCAGCCGAAATGGGGGCAGGAGTAATAGCAATCAGCCCCAGCATTTT. Translated: CASRNGGRSNSNQPQHF.

This clone was counted only a few times. The sample has other DNA sequences that encode this CDR3 too. The CDR3 DNA follows: TGTGCCAGCAGGGACAGGGTGGAGACCCAGTACTTC. The encoded protein is CASRDRVETQYF. The chain is built from TRBV2 and TRBJ2-5, with TRBD1 matching over 8 bases. The germline CDR1 and CDR2 sequences are SNHLY and FYNNEI. V lost 6 bases to trimming and J lost 5 bases; unmatched junction nucleotides: 2. The CDR3 extends over 12 amino acids.

The chain uses TRBV7-9 and TRBJ1-4; TRBD1 is a possible D gene (6 bases). Germline V lookup: CDR1 SEHNR, CDR2 FQNEAQ (reference sequence). The CDR3 runs 17 residues. Trimming removed 5 bases at V and 0 bases at J, with 16 bases between. CDR3 region: CASSIATGTATNEKLFF. The CDR3 DNA is TGTGCCAGCAGCATCGCGACAGGCACTGCAACTAATGAAAAACTGTTTTTT.

V and J are TRBV28 and TRBJ1-1; tentative D call: TRBD1 (5 bases). CDR1 and CDR2 (germline): MDHEN, SYDVKM. V was trimmed by 2 bases and J by 2 bases, leaving 9 bases between them. The CDR3 has 14 residues. The CDR3 here is CASSLDRINTEAFF. The CDR3 DNA is TGTGCCAGCAGTTTAGACAGAATCAACACTGAAGCTTTCTTT. The full variable domain, in which reference TRBV28 and TRBJ1-1 provide the parts outside the CDR3, is DVKVTQSSRYLVKRTGEKVFLECVQDMDHENMFWYRQDPGLGLRLIYFSYDVKMKEKGDIPEGYSVSREKKERFSLILESASTNQTSMYLCASSLDRINTEAFFGQGTRLTVV.

The chain recombines TRBV7-2 with TRBJ2-7; TRBD2 matches at 14 bases. The CDR3 extends over 16 amino acids. Germline-derived CDR1 and CDR2 are SGHTA and FQGNSA. V lost 5 bases, J lost 3 bases, and 6 bases stayed unmatched. The CDR3: CASSPPGLAGGYEQYF. The CDR3 nucleotides read TGTGCCAGCAGCCCTCCAGGACTAGCGGGGGGCTACGAGCAGTACTTC. Looking up the rest from reference TRBV7-2 and TRBJ2-7 gives the full variable domain: GAGVSQSPSNKVTEKGKDVELRCDPISGHTALYWYRQSLGQGLEFLIYFQGNSAPDKSGLPSDRFSAERTGGSVSTLTIQRTQQEDSAVYLCASSPPGLAGGYEQYFGPGTRLTVT.

The chain employs TRBV11-3 and TRBJ2-1; 9 bases line up with TRBD2. Germline CDR1 and CDR2: SGHNT and YENEEA. Germline trimming cut 5 bases from V and 3 bases from J; bases unmatched to any gene: 14. The CDR3 covers 18 residues. CDR3 in DNA: TGTGCCAGCAGCCGTGGGATTTTGGGGACTAGCTTCTACAATGAGCAGTTCTTC. Its translation: CASSRGILGTSFYNEQFF.

The chain joins TRBV10-2 to TRBJ1-1; D unresolved. The germline CDR1 and CDR2 sequences are WSHSY and SAAADI. Trimming removed 6 bases from V and 1 base from J, with 3 bases in between. The CDR3 consists of 11 residues. CDR3 nucleotides: TGCGCCAGCAGCCAGAACACTGAAGCTTTCTTT. Its translation: CASSQNTEAFF.

This clone has more than one count but fewer than ten. The chain recombines TRBV7-3 with TRBJ2-5; the D gene is possibly TRBD1 (6 bases). Germline assignment: CDR1 SGHTA and CDR2 FQGTGA. V was shortened by 5 bases and J by 5 bases, with 12 bases between the two germline ends. CDR3 size: 13 residues. DNA for the CDR3: TGTGCCAGCAGCCAATCCCAGGGGGAGACCCAGTACTTC. Translation: CASSQSQGETQYF.

This clone was seen a handful of times. The V and J genes are TRBV18 and TRBJ1-6; 9 bases map to TRBD1. Germline CDR1 reads KGHSH; CDR2 reads LQKENI. V was pared by 3 bases and J by 7 bases, with 4 bases of the junction left unmatched. There are 15 residues in the CDR3. The CDR3 loop reads CASSPQDRGNSPLHF. CDR3 sequence (DNA): TGTGCCAGCTCACCCCAGGACAGGGGAAATTCACCCCTCCACTTT.